This is a list of T cell receptor beta chains from one sample in a study of T cell responses to AZD1222 COVID-19 vaccine. TCRdb keeps only in-frame clones here, not all; method: immunoSEQ multiplex PCR. Counted here are about 130,000 clones, roughly 87% occurring once; the ten biggest clones make up approximately 1.5%. This specimen consisted of peripheral blood, obtained on day 0 of AZD1222 vaccination. Every receptor here comes from an adult in good health. Both conserved end residues are part of each CDR3. The order of the fields is CDR3 protein, CDR3 DNA, V gene, J gene, D gene, clone size. A D gene is named only where the DNA matches it firmly. Size is stated for part of the rows, as once, few or many counts, or as a class when the clone is expanded.

CASSQDGRGNSPLHF	TGCGCCAGCAGCCAAGACGGCAGGGGAAATTCACCCCTCCACTTT	TRBV4-3	TRBJ1-6	NA	NA
CSVGGQGASYTF	TGCAGCGTTGGGGGACAGGGAGCGTCGTACACCTTC	TRBV29-1	TRBJ1-2	TRBD1	NA
CASSPVSGRANSPLHF	TGTGCCAGCAGCCCCGTGAGCGGCAGGGCGAATTCACCCCTCCACTTT	TRBV7-8	TRBJ1-6	NA	NA
CASRASNEKLFF	TGTGCCAGCCGGGCCTCTAATGAAAAACTGTTTTTT	TRBV12-3/TRBV12-4	TRBJ1-4	NA	NA
CASSSLDRLLSNQPQHF	TGTGCCAGCAGTTCCCTCGACAGACTACTTAGCAATCAGCCCCAGCATTTT	TRBV27	TRBJ1-5	NA	NA
CASSATGTFAYEQYF	TGTGCCAGCAGTGCAACCGGGACATTTGCCTACGAGCAGTACTTC	TRBV6-2/TRBV6-3	TRBJ2-7	NA	NA
CASSSKRQGGSEKLFF	TGTGCCAGCAGCTCAAAGAGACAGGGGGGGAGTGAAAAACTGTTTTTT	TRBV6-6	TRBJ1-4	TRBD1	few
CASSETGPETQYF	TGTGCCAGCAGTGAGACAGGGCCAGAGACCCAGTACTTC	TRBV2	TRBJ2-5	TRBD1	once
CASSLARSSEQYF	TGTGCCAGCAGCTTAGCGCGGAGCAGCGAGCAGTACTTC	TRBV7-3	TRBJ2-7	NA	NA
CASSFSETQYF	TGTGCCAGCAGTTTCTCAGAGACCCAGTACTTC	TRBV12-3/TRBV12-4	TRBJ2-5	NA	NA
CASSTLDWGETQYF	TGTGCCAGTAGTACCTTAGATTGGGGGGAGACCCAGTACTTC	TRBV19	TRBJ2-5	NA	NA
CASSLGLVNSPLHF	TGTGCCAGCAGCTTAGGACTTGTTAATTCACCCCTCCACTTT	TRBV7-3	TRBJ1-6	NA	NA
CASSVSTTETQYF	TGTGCCAGCAGCGTTAGTACCACGGAGACCCAGTACTTC	TRBV9	TRBJ2-5	NA	NA
CASSRGQVKGERTF	TGTGCCAGCAGCCGCGGGCAGGTAAAGGGGGAGCGCACCTTC	TRBV27	TRBJ1-2	NA	NA
CASSQEGKGPGELFF	TGTGCCAGCAGCCAAGAGGGAAAGGGGCCCGGGGAGCTGTTTTTT	TRBV4-2	TRBJ2-2	NA	NA
CSAGDRPYEQYF	TGCAGCGCAGGGGACCGTCCCTACGAGCAGTACTTC	TRBV29-1	TRBJ2-7	NA	NA